This T cell receptor beta chain comes out of a study of blood T cell repertoires in COVID-19. Study as a whole: Material from acute and convalescent COVID-19 was sourced from the United States, Italy and Spain.

Assay used: immunoSEQ multiplex PCR; TCRdb lists only in-frame clones, some missing. The sample holds roughly 200,000 clones, 80% to 90% seen once. This sequence originates from a man aged 55 to 70 with acute or convalescent COVID-19. The sequenced material came from peripheral blood.

The CDR3 DNA sequence: TGTGCCAGCAGCGATGGGACTAGCGGGAGGGCCTACGAGCAGTACTTC. This translates into CASSDGTSGRAYEQYF. This sequence joins TRBV5-4 and TRBJ2-7; TRBD2 matches at 16 bases. V lost 4 bases, J lost 2 bases, and 3 bases stayed unmatched. This CDR3 spans 16 amino acids. The V gene's germline CDR1 is SGHNT and CDR2 YYREEE (reference sequence).